This T cell receptor beta chain was sequenced in a study of T cells in Graves' hyperthyroidism and ophthalmopathy. The germline CDR1 and CDR2 sequences are SGHTA and FQGNSA. CDR3 length equals 13 residues. Trimming removed 3 bases from V and 6 bases from J, with 11 bases in between. Patients with ophthalmopathy all had a Clinical Activity Score of at least 3, a NOSPECS grade of at least 4 and duration under 3 months. Amplified TCR beta CDR3 regions derived from RNA transcripts. The TCR CDR3 was amplified in a first-round RT-PCR using the HTBI primer set. TCRdb passed the multiplex PCR reads through MiXCR, listing each CDR3 protein once. Altogether around 340,000 distinct CDR3 sequences are present, roughly 20% being singletons, with the ten largest covering around 15%. This clonotype was observed at least ten times.

The receptor was derived from a woman in her thirties or forties with Graves' ophthalmopathy. The sample consisted of blood. The chain uses TRBV7-2 and TRBJ1-2; D call uncertain. The CDR3 here is CASSFRRTDGYTF. The CDR3 DNA is TGTGCCAGCAGCTTTAGACGGACCGATGGCTACACCTTC.